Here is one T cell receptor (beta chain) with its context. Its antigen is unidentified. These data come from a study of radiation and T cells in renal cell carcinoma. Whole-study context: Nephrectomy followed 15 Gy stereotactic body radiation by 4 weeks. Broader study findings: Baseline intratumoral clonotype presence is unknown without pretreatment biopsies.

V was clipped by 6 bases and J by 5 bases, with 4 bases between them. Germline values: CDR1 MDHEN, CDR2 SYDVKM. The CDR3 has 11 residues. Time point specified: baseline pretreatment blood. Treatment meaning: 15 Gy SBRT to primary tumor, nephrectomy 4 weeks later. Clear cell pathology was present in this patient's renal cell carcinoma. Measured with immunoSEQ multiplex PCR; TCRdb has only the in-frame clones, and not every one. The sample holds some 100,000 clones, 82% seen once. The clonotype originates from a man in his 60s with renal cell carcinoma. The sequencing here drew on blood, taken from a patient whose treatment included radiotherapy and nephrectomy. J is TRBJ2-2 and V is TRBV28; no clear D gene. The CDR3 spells CASRSTGELFF. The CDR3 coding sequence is TGTGCCAGCAGGAGTACCGGGGAGCTGTTTTTT.